Below, 12 T cell receptor beta chains from the same sample are listed, as sequenced in a study of blood T cell repertoires in COVID-19. TCRdb's copy holds only in-frame clones and misses some; the assay was immunoSEQ multiplex PCR. The table shows some 400,000 clones, with about 90% occurring only once. The sequenced sample consisted of peripheral blood. The receptor source for this set is a woman aged 25-40 years with COVID-19, enrolled during active disease.

The chain has TRBV29-1 and TRBJ2-7; perhaps TRBD1 as D (6 bases). CDR3 length equals 14 residues. Germline V lookup: CDR1 SQVTM, CDR2 ANQGSEA. Trimming pared 7 bases from V and 2 bases from J, leaving 18 bases between. CDR3 sequence: CSADSGTNTYEQYF. The CDR3 nucleotides read TGCAGCGCAGACTCCGGGACAAACACCTACGAGCAGTACTTC.

The chain carries TRBV12-3 or TRBV12-4 and TRBJ2-7; 7 bases line up with TRBD1. V trimming: 8 bases; J trimming: 2 bases; junction bases outside the gene matches: 6. The CDR3 has 13 amino acids. CDR3 in amino acids: CASGRDRAYEQYF. The CDR3, as DNA: TGTGCCAGCGGAAGGGACAGAGCCTACGAGCAGTACTTC.

The J gene is TRBJ1-4, the V gene TRBV5-4; 9 positions agree with TRBD1. This CDR3 is 14 amino acids long. Looked up from germline, CDR1 is SGHNT and CDR2 is YYREEE (reference sequence). J lost 8 bases, V lost 4 bases, and 6 bases had no gene match. CDR3 protein: CASSEGQGREKLFF. Here the CDR3 DNA reads TGTGCCAGCAGCGAGGGACAGGGTCGGGAAAAACTGTTTTTT.

This clone appeared a single time. The J gene is TRBJ2-5, the V gene TRBV18, with 9 bases matching TRBD1. Germline trimming cut 6 bases from V and 2 bases from J; bases unmatched to any gene: 7. The germline V gene has CDR1 KGHSH and CDR2 LQKENI. The CDR3 extends over 15 amino acids. CDR3 coding DNA: TGTGCCAGCTCCCAACAGGGGGCTCGGCAAGAGACCCAGTACTTC. It codes for CASSQQGARQETQYF. Full variable domain (remainder filled in from reference TRBV18 and TRBJ2-5): NAGVMQNPRHLVRRRGQEARLRCSPMKGHSHVYWYRQLPEEGLKFMVYLQKENIIDESGMPKERFSAEFPKEGPSILRIQQVVRGDSAAYFCASSQQGARQETQYFGPGTRLLVL.

This clone was detected once. The same CDR3 also results from other DNA sequences found in this sample. The chain uses TRBV7-3 and TRBJ2-5, with TRBD2 identical over 7 bases. Germline assignment: CDR1 SGHTA and CDR2 FQGTGA. V lost 5 bases to trimming and J lost 5 bases; unmatched junction nucleotides: 5. CDR3 length equals 13 residues. Here the CDR3 DNA reads TGTGCCAGCAGCGTTCAGGGAGGGGAGACCCAGTACTTC. It codes for CASSVQGGETQYF.

The CDR3, as DNA: TGTGCCAGCATCGGGACTAAAATTTACGAGCAGTACTTC. Its protein product is CASIGTKIYEQYF. This chain links TRBV2 with TRBJ2-7, with 7 bases identical to TRBD2. The length of the CDR3 is 13 residues. Germline trimming cut 7 bases from V and 4 bases from J; bases unmatched to any gene: 7. CDR1 and CDR2 from the germline V gene are SNHLY and FYNNEI.

A note on this clone: With a much larger clone just one base away, this may be a read error. This chain links TRBV7-2 with TRBJ1-1, with D perhaps matching TRBD1 (5 bases). V was cut by 5 bases and J by 1 base, with 8 bases left in between. The CDR3 loop spans 13 amino acids. The germline V gene encodes CDR1 SGHTA and CDR2 FQGNSA. The CDR3 region has the DNA TGTGCCAGCAGCCGAGACAGGAACACTGAAGCTTTCTTT. As protein: CASSRDRNTEAFF.

The V call is TRBV2, the J call TRBJ2-2; 9 bases line up with TRBD1. The CDR3 totals 13 residues. Trimming removed 6 bases from V and 6 bases from J; junction bases left unmatched: 2. From germline, CDR1 is SNHLY and CDR2 FYNNEI. The CDR3 sequence is CASSRTGAGELFF. The CDR3 DNA follows: TGTGCCAGCAGCAGGACAGGGGCCGGGGAGCTGTTTTTT.

The V gene is TRBV28, the J gene TRBJ2-7, with 8 nucleotides matching TRBD2. This CDR3 is 15 amino acids long. The V segment lost 7 bases and the J segment 3 bases; nucleotides outside the gene matches: 11. Per germline, CDR1 MDHEN and CDR2 SYDVKM. The CDR3 loop reads CASKGRGSGSYEQYF. The CDR3 DNA is TGTGCCAGCAAGGGGAGGGGAAGCGGGAGCTACGAGCAGTACTTC.

The gene calls are TRBV4-1 and TRBJ2-1, with D maybe TRBD2 (6 bases). This CDR3 contains 15 residues. V dropped 0 bases and J dropped 6 bases, with 12 bases sitting between them. Germline V gene lookup returns CDR1 MGHRA and CDR2 YSYEKL. The CDR3 loop reads CASSQEGGAANEQFF. In DNA, the CDR3 is TGCGCCAGCAGCCAAGAGGGGGGAGCGGCCAATGAGCAGTTCTTC.

V gene TRBV7-9 combines with J gene TRBJ2-2, with 11 bases fitting TRBD2. Trimming cost V 2 bases and J 7 bases; bases outside gene matches: 3. The V gene's germline CDR1 is SEHNR and CDR2 FQNEAQ (reference sequence). This CDR3 region has 15 residues. The CDR3 sequence: CASSLSSGGNGELFF. The DNA for the CDR3 is TGTGCCAGCAGCTTATCTAGCGGGGGGAACGGGGAGCTGTTTTTT.

The genes are TRBV7-3 and TRBJ2-6, with TRBD2 as a possible D gene (5 bases). Looked up from germline, CDR1 is SGHTA and CDR2 is FQGTGA. The CDR3 consists of 16 residues. V was shortened by 8 bases and J by 2 bases, with 16 bases between the two germline ends. CDR3 in DNA: TGTGCCAGCGGCCGGTCCACGAGGGCTGGGGCCAACGTCCTGACTTTC. Amino acid sequence: CASGRSTRAGANVLTF.